The sequence of this TCR beta chain was determined in a study of blood T cell repertoires in COVID-19. Per the authors' pipeline: Amplification of reference gene primers was used by the study to estimate nucleated cell counts. TCRdb's copy holds only in-frame clones and misses some; the assay was immunoSEQ multiplex PCR. V, J and clone size were drawn from that table, and D and trimming were deduced from the DNA. The sample holds some 330,000 clones, around 90% seen once. This CDR3 is built from 13 residues. The V gene's germline CDR1 is MRHNA and CDR2 SNTAGT. Trimming pared 6 bases from V and 1 base from J, leaving 9 bases between.

Sequencing input: PBMCs or T cells enriched from blood (not recorded which). The sequence came from a woman in her thirties who had recovered from COVID-19. V and J are TRBV6-4 and TRBJ1-1, with D perhaps TRBD1 (6 bases). This CDR3 is CASSEQGNTEAFF. CDR3 in DNA: TGTGCCAGCAGCGAACAGGGGAACACTGAAGCTTTCTTT.